This TCR beta chain came from a study of CD8+ T cells in alopecia areata. Overall study: Tofacitinib administration to treated patients was oral, at 5 to 10 mg twice daily.

This clone was counted once. Antigen specificity is unknown. J was trimmed by 2 bases and V by 7 bases; bases with no gene match: 10. The CDR3 loop spans 15 amino acids. Germline V gene data show CDR1 as SGHRS and CDR2 as YFSETQ. After isolation, RNA underwent reverse transcription to generate cDNA as the sequencing template. Sequenced by immunoSEQ multiplex PCR; TCRdb stores in-frame clones only, minus some. The data hold 110,000 to 150,000 clones, with about 47% observed a single time. Patients with alopecia areata provided lesional scalp punch biopsies as well as peripheral blood. Study-wide points: Researchers report lesional scalp, most notably alopecia totalis/universalis, outstripped normal scalp in clonality.

The material sequenced was CD4+ T cells sorted from blood, taken at week 0. This clonotype originated in a human donor with alopecia areata. The chain couples TRBV5-1 to TRBJ2-3; 7 bases agree with TRBD2. The CDR3 loop is CASLEASGPTDTQYF. For the CDR3, the DNA is TGCGCCAGCCTGGAGGCTAGCGGCCCCACAGATACGCAGTATTTT.